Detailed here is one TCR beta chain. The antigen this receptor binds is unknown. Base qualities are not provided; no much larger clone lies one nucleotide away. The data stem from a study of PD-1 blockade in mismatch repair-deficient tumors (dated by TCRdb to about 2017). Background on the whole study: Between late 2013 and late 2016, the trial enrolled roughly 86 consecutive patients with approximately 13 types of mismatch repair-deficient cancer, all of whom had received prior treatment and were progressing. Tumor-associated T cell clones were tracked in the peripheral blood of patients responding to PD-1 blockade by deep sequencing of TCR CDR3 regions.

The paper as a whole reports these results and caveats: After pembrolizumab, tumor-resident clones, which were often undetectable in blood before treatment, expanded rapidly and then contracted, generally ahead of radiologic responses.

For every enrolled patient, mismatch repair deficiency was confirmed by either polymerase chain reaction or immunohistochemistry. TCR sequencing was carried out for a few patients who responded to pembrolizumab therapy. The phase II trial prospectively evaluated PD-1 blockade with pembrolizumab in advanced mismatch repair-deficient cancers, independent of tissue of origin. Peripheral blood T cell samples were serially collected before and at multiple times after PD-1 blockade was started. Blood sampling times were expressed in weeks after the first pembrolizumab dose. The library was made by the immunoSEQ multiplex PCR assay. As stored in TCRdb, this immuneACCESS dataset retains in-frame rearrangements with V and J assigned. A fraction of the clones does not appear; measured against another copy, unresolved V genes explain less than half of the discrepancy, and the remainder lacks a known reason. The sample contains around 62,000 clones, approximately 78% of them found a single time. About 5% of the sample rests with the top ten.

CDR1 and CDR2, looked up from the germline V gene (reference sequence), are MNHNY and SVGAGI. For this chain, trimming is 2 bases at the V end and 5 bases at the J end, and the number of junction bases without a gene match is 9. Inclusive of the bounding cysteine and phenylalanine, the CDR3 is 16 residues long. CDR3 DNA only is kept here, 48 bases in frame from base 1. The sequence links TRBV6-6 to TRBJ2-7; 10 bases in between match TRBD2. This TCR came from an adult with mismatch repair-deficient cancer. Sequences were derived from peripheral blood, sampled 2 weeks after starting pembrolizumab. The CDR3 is CASSYKEGLAGDEQYF. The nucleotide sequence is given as TGTGCCAGCAGTTACAAGGAGGGTCTAGCGGGAGACGAGCAGTACTTC.